This T cell receptor (beta chain) is drawn from a study of post-analysis software for immune sequencing data. Unique molecular identifiers were built into the TCR beta cDNA libraries. TCRdb re-called the PCR reads through MiXCR, storing one row per CDR3 protein. This table holds fewer than 550,000 distinct CDR3 sequences, approximately 34% found once. This CDR3 has 14 amino acids. V was pared by 0 bases and J by 3 bases, with 8 bases between. CDR1 SGDLS and CDR2 YYNGEE come from the germline V gene. This clonotype was counted only a few times. Its specificity is not known. Study-wide results and limits: When patients were compared with controls, 4 or 5 TRBV segments were more frequent, TRBV5-6, TRBV5-1 and TRBV20-1 among them. Strong co-clustering by F measure was evident for samples that had been prepared in the same batch. Significantly lower normalized Chao1 diversity was found in patients with multiple sclerosis relative to controls.

The TCR originated in a girl aged 2-17 years with multiple sclerosis. This chain links TRBV9 with TRBJ2-3; weak D call: TRBD1 (6 bases). Sequenced sample: blood. CDR3 bases: TGTGCCAGCAGCGTAGAGCAGGGGACAGATACGCAGTATTTT. Its translation is CASSVEQGTDTQYF.